The 32 T cell receptor beta chains listed next were all sequenced from one sample in a study of shared clonotypes between healthy human individuals. Only in-frame clones appear in the TCRdb table, and some are missing; sequencing was by immunoSEQ multiplex PCR. The sample yields 2.5 million or so clones, 85% to 95% seen once. Input material: naive CD4+ T cells sorted from blood. Regarding subset: CD45RA+ positively selected. Every receptor here comes from a man aged 18 to 30 in good health.

The CDR3 nucleotides read TGTGCCAGCAGCTTATGGAGAACTGAAGCTTTCTTT. Its translation: CASSLWRTEAFF. This chain joins TRBV11-2 and TRBJ1-1; unclear D gene. This CDR3 spans 12 amino acids. Trimming took off 2 bases at V and 5 bases at J, with 6 bases between the two ends. Germline V gene data show CDR1 as SGHAT and CDR2 as FQNNGV.

The V call is TRBV28, the J call TRBJ2-7; D is unclear. This CDR3 has 13 amino acids. V lost 3 bases to trimming and J lost 1 base, with 7 bases between them. Germline V gives CDR1 MDHEN, CDR2 SYDVKM. The CDR3 nucleotides are TGTGCCAGCAGTTTTATCCCTTCCTACGAGCAGTACTTC. Residues: CASSFIPSYEQYF.

J is TRBJ2-7 and V is TRBV7-9, with D hard to call. Between the trimmed V and J ends, which lost 2 bases and 6 bases, there was a span of 5 bases. Germline V lookup: CDR1 SEHNR, CDR2 FQNEAQ (reference sequence). This CDR3 spans 11 amino acids. For the CDR3, the DNA is TGTGCCAGCAGCTTACACGTCGAGCAGTACTTC. Amino acid sequence: CASSLHVEQYF.

This clone was seen only once. The J gene is TRBJ2-2, the V gene TRBV15; D may be TRBD2 (6 bases). CDR3 size: 15 residues. Trimming cost V 3 bases and J 6 bases, with 14 bases left between them. The germline V gene encodes CDR1 LNHNV and CDR2 YYDKDF (reference sequence). The CDR3 DNA reads as TGTGCCACCAGCAGCGGGGGTTCGGGATCCGGGGAGCTGTTTTTT. This sequence encodes CATSSGGSGSGELFF.

The rearrangement uses TRBV11-2 and TRBJ2-5; 11 nucleotides align to TRBD2. CDR3 length: 15 residues. The germline V gene has CDR1 SGHAT and CDR2 FQNNGV. V trimming: 8 bases; J trimming: 5 bases; junction bases outside the gene matches: 10. The CDR3: CASAGIAGGLETQYF. CDR3 nucleotide sequence: TGTGCCAGCGCTGGTATAGCGGGAGGGCTGGAGACCCAGTACTTC.

V usage is TRBV5-6 and J usage is TRBJ2-4; 7 bases line up with TRBD2. J gave up 0 bases and V 3 bases, and 3 bases lay outside the gene matches. The CDR3 length is 15 residues. Germline loops: CDR1 SGHDT, CDR2 YYEEEE. The DNA for the CDR3 is TGTGCCAGCAGCTCATTAGCGGGAGCCAAAAACATTCAGTACTTC. Amino acids: CASSSLAGAKNIQYF.

The genes are TRBV11-2 and TRBJ1-1, with D maybe TRBD1 (6 bases). CDR1 SGHAT and CDR2 FQNNGV come from the germline V gene. Between the trimmed V and J ends, which lost 3 bases and 4 bases, there was a span of 12 bases. The CDR3 extends over 14 amino acids. CDR3 bases: TGTGCCAGCAGCTTTGGAGGGGGGATCACTGAAGCTTTCTTT. It encodes CASSFGGGITEAFF.

The sample holds one count of this clone. The rearrangement uses TRBV7-8 and TRBJ2-7; 11 bases are shared with TRBD1. Germline V lookup: CDR1 SGHVS, CDR2 FQNEAQ. The CDR3 contains 18 residues. Unmatched junction bases numbered 11, after V lost 2 bases and J lost 2 bases. CDR3 protein: CASSLPIGQGANTYEQYF. The CDR3 DNA reads as TGTGCCAGCAGCTTACCTATAGGACAGGGGGCTAATACCTACGAGCAGTACTTC.

This chain links TRBV10-3 with TRBJ2-1; TRBD2 matches 16 bases. V shed 10 bases and J 8 bases; nucleotides not matched to a gene: 5. Per germline, CDR1 ENHRY and CDR2 SYGVKD. The CDR3 is made up of 14 amino acids. CDR3 region: CATGLAGGPDEQFF. The CDR3 DNA reads TGTGCCACGGGACTAGCGGGAGGGCCGGATGAGCAGTTCTTC.

The chain has TRBV28 and TRBJ1-2, with D uncertain. The CDR3 runs 14 residues. V gave up 6 bases and J gave up 2 bases, with 13 bases separating them. Germline CDR1 is MDHEN and CDR2 is SYDVKM. The CDR3 region has the DNA TGTGCCAGCAGCCCTTCCGGAAACAACTATGGCTACACCTTC. Translated: CASSPSGNNYGYTF.

The chain employs TRBV5-6 and TRBJ2-2, with D possibly matching TRBD1 (6 bases). CDR3 size: 15 residues. The germline CDR1 and CDR2 sequences are SGHDT and YYEEEE. V lost 0 bases and J 4 bases, leaving 10 bases between the germline ends. The CDR3 protein is CASSLVGTSTGELFF. The CDR3 DNA reads TGTGCCAGCAGCTTGGTGGGGACAAGCACCGGGGAGCTGTTTTTT.

This clone has a single count. The rearrangement uses TRBV10-3 and TRBJ2-7; no firm D call. Trimming removed 8 bases at V and 0 bases at J, with 5 bases between. The CDR3 is 11 amino acids. CDR1 is ENHRY, CDR2 SYGVKD, per germline. Written as DNA, the CDR3 is TGTGCCATCGGCAACTCCTACGAGCAGTACTTC. Amino acid sequence: CAIGNSYEQYF.

J is TRBJ2-1 and V is TRBV7-2; D is perhaps TRBD2 (6 bases). Germline CDR1 reads SGHTA; CDR2 reads FQGNSA. The CDR3 is 18 amino acids. Trimming stripped 1 base from V and 6 bases from J, with 22 bases between. The CDR3 coding sequence is TGTGCCAGCAGCTTAGAAGGGGACGGGCTGCGGCGGGGCAATGAGCAGTTCTTC. Protein: CASSLEGDGLRRGNEQFF.

The rearrangement links TRBV10-2 to TRBJ2-7; D is possibly TRBD2 (5 bases). Trimming cost V 5 bases and J 3 bases, with 14 bases left between them. Germline CDR1 and CDR2: WSHSY and SAAADI. The CDR3 loop spans 14 amino acids. CDR3 in amino acids: CASSYQDGLYEQYF. In DNA, the CDR3 is TGCGCCAGCAGTTATCAAGACGGACTCTACGAGCAGTACTTC.

Note on this clone: Other DNA sequences in this sample translate to the same CDR3. The chain employs TRBV5-1 and TRBJ2-3, with TRBD1 matching 12 bases. The CDR3 covers 15 residues. J gave up 6 bases and V 2 bases, and 4 bases lay outside the gene matches. CDR1 SGHRS and CDR2 YFSETQ come from the germline V gene. The CDR3 DNA sequence: TGCGCCAGCAGCTTTGGGACAGGGGGCCCCGATACGCAGTATTTT. This encodes CASSFGTGGPDTQYF.

The rearrangement uses TRBV28 and TRBJ2-3; D uncertain. Germline V lookup: CDR1 MDHEN, CDR2 SYDVKM. The CDR3 runs to 12 residues. V gave up 5 bases and J gave up 6 bases, with 9 bases separating them. The CDR3 DNA is TGTGCCAGCAGTCTATTGGGGGATACGCAGTATTTT. Translation: CASSLLGDTQYF.

The chain uses TRBV9 and TRBJ1-4; TRBD1 is a possible D gene (5 bases). The V and J ends lost 0 bases and 0 bases respectively, with 21 bases between them. Germline CDR1 reads SGDLS; CDR2 reads YYNGEE. This CDR3 has 20 amino acids. This CDR3 is CASSVGSGGIEGATNEKLFF. CDR3 DNA: TGTGCCAGCAGCGTAGGAAGTGGAGGGATTGAAGGGGCAACTAATGAAAAACTGTTTTTT.

V usage is TRBV19 and J usage is TRBJ2-7; TRBD2 matches at 9 bases. The CDR3 totals 15 residues. Germline V gene sequence: CDR1 LNHDA, CDR2 SQIVND (reference sequence). V shed 5 bases and J 2 bases; nucleotides not matched to a gene: 7. CDR3 DNA: TGTGCCAGTAGTTACAGAGCGGGGGGCGCCTACGAGCAGTACTTC. It yields the protein CASSYRAGGAYEQYF.

About this clone: The identical CDR3 is also encoded by other nucleotide sequences in the sample. The rearrangement joins TRBV30 to TRBJ2-5; D possibly uses TRBD1 or TRBD2 (5 bases each). The V end was cut by 1 base, the J end by 1 base, with 7 bases between. Germline lookup yields CDR1 GTSNPN and CDR2 SVGIG (reference sequence). The CDR3 has 13 residues. The CDR3 sequence: CAWSGGSQETQYF. The CDR3 region has the DNA TGTGCCTGGAGTGGGGGGTCCCAAGAGACCCAGTACTTC.

The CDR3 nucleotides are TGTGCCAGCAGTTACTGGACAGAGAATCAGCCCCAGCATTTT. Translation gives CASSYWTENQPQHF. This rearrangement joins TRBV28 to TRBJ1-5; perhaps TRBD1 as D (6 bases). Per the germline V gene, CDR1 is MDHEN and CDR2 is SYDVKM. This CDR3 has 14 amino acids. Trimming cost V 4 bases and J 4 bases, with 11 bases left between them.

This sequence joins TRBV5-5 and TRBJ1-5; the D gene is possibly TRBD1 (6 bases). The germline V and J ends were trimmed by 4 bases and 5 bases, with 16 bases remaining between them. Germline CDR1 is SGHKS and CDR2 is YYEKEE (reference sequence). This CDR3 contains 15 residues. The CDR3: CASSPTSGVDQPQHF. The CDR3 nucleotides read TGTGCCAGCAGCCCGACATCAGGGGTAGATCAGCCCCAGCATTTT.

V is TRBV4-3 and J is TRBJ1-2; D not certain. CDR3 length: 15 residues. Trimming removed 1 base from V and 5 bases from J, with 14 bases in between. Germline V lookup: CDR1 LGHNA, CDR2 YSLEER. The CDR3 sequence is CASSQVREIPYGYTF. DNA of the CDR3: TGCGCCAGCAGCCAAGTACGGGAAATACCGTATGGCTACACCTTC.

The chain recombines TRBV7-9 with TRBJ1-6; D might be TRBD1 (6 bases). The germline CDR1 and CDR2 sequences are SEHNR and FQNEAQ (reference sequence). The CDR3 sequence is 16 residues long. The V end was cut by 5 bases, the J end by 6 bases, with 17 bases between. The CDR3 loop reads CASSPSRDILNSPLHF. The CDR3 region has the DNA TGTGCCAGCAGCCCGTCCCGGGACATTCTTAATTCACCCCTCCACTTT.

On this clone itself: Within the sample, other DNA sequences also encode this same CDR3. The rearrangement joins TRBV9 to TRBJ2-2; D is ambiguous. V lost 2 bases and J 4 bases, leaving 6 bases between the germline ends. The CDR3 is made up of 13 amino acids. CDR1 and CDR2 from the germline V gene are SGDLS and YYNGEE. CDR3 residues: CASSVGPTGELFF. The CDR3 DNA reads TGTGCCAGCAGCGTGGGCCCCACCGGGGAGCTGTTTTTT.

V usage is TRBV29-1 and J usage is TRBJ1-1; 11 positions agree with TRBD1. Germline loops: CDR1 SQVTM, CDR2 ANQGSEA. Losses at the gene ends were 7 bases for V and 5 bases for J; bases not matched to a gene: 6. This CDR3 region has 13 residues. CDR3 sequence: CSAGTGGGTEAFF. The CDR3 bases are TGCAGCGCCGGGACAGGGGGAGGGACTGAAGCTTTCTTT.

This rearrangement joins TRBV7-8 to TRBJ2-3; the D is unclear. Trimming removed 5 bases from V and 4 bases from J, with 13 bases in between. This CDR3 has 14 residues. Germline lookup yields CDR1 SGHVS and CDR2 FQNEAQ. CDR3 amino acids: CASSKPFVADTQYF. Here the CDR3 DNA reads TGTGCCAGCAGCAAGCCATTCGTAGCAGATACGCAGTATTTT.

The chain combines TRBV27 with TRBJ2-1; TRBD1 matches 7 bases. The CDR3 totals 15 residues. CDR1 and CDR2 (germline): MNHEY, SMNVEV (reference sequence). Trimming cost V 5 bases and J 0 bases; bases outside gene matches: 4. For the CDR3, the DNA is TGTGCCAGCAGTGACAGGGTTAGCTCCTACAATGAGCAGTTCTTC. Translation: CASSDRVSSYNEQFF.

Details on this clone: Other DNA sequences of this sample code for an identical CDR3. This chain links TRBV28 with TRBJ2-3; no reliable D call. Germline assignment: CDR1 MDHEN and CDR2 SYDVKM. V lost 6 bases, J lost 1 base, and 2 bases lay in between. The CDR3 contains 11 residues. CDR3 in amino acids: CASRGTDTQYF. For the CDR3, the DNA is TGTGCCAGCAGGGGCACAGATACGCAGTATTTT.

The chain recombines TRBV10-3 with TRBJ1-2; 9 nucleotides agree with TRBD1. The CDR3 consists of 15 residues. Trimming took 7 bases from V and 8 from J; bases not matched to a gene: 14. Germline values: CDR1 ENHRY, CDR2 SYGVKD. Here the CDR3 DNA reads TGTGCCATCACGGACAGGGGAGGGTTACATGACGGCTACACCTTC. It translates to CAITDRGGLHDGYTF.

J is TRBJ2-5 and V is TRBV18; D not resolved. The last part of the DNA fits TRBJ2-7 better; the J call may be wrong. Germline V lookup: CDR1 KGHSH, CDR2 LQKENI. The CDR3 loop spans 13 amino acids. The CDR3 DNA sequence: TGTGCCAGCCACGGACCTAACTCCTACGAGCAGTACTTC. It is translated as CASHGPNSYEQYF.

The chain has TRBV7-9 and TRBJ1-4, with D possibly TRBD1 on 5 matching bases. The length of the CDR3 is 15 residues. CDR1 and CDR2 from the germline V gene are SEHNR and FQNEAQ (reference sequence). Between the trimmed V and J ends, which lost 5 bases and 3 bases, there was a span of 13 bases. Here the CDR3 reads CASSPGRAPNEKLFF. DNA of the CDR3: TGTGCCAGCAGCCCAGGGAGGGCTCCTAATGAAAAACTGTTTTTT. The whole variable domain, remainder taken from reference TRBV7-9 and TRBJ1-4, is DTGVSQNPRHKITKRGQNVTFRCDPISEHNRLYWYRQTLGQGPEFLTYFQNEAQLEKSRLLSDRFSAERPKGSFSTLEIQRTEQGDSAMYLCASSPGRAPNEKLFFGSGTQLSVL.

The chain recombines TRBV9 with TRBJ1-2; weak D call: TRBD1 (6 bases). CDR3 length equals 14 residues. Germline loops: CDR1 SGDLS, CDR2 YYNGEE. V lost 0 bases and J lost 4, with 10 bases in between. The CDR3 region is CASSVDREAYGYTF. The CDR3 nucleotides read TGTGCCAGCAGCGTAGACAGGGAGGCCTATGGCTACACCTTC.